This TCR beta chain is drawn from a study of shared clonotypes between healthy human individuals. Study-wide context: CD4 naive and memory got three plates each, CD8 naive two, CD8 memory one. General study points: Limitation of the genetic and exposure-history diversity represented came from the few donors. Some naive CD4 clonotypes, around 4.7%, turned up in common across a few donors. Compared with memory subsets, naive subsets generally had larger estimated richness.

The naive CD8 subset, CD45RO-negative cells positively selected for CCR7, excluded terminally differentiated effector memory CD45RA+ cells. This clone was recorded only once. Its antigen is still unknown. Produced via immunoSEQ multiplex PCR; TCRdb's table is partial and in-frame only. The sample carries some 2 million clones, about 95% recorded once. The sample comprised naive CD8+ T cells sorted from blood. This sequence originates from a man in his late teens or twenties in good health.

The CDR3 loop is CASSLGRGLTDTQYF. The CDR3 DNA is TGCGCCAGCAGCTTGGGTAGGGGCCTTACAGATACGCAGTATTTT. V and J are TRBV5-1 and TRBJ2-3, with TRBD1 as a possible D gene (5 bases). The CDR3 has 15 amino acids. Germline V lookup: CDR1 SGHRS, CDR2 YFSETQ. V was clipped by 0 bases and J by 3 bases, with 11 bases between them.